Presented here are 15 T cell receptor beta chains from one specimen sequenced in a study of CD8+ T cells in alopecia areata. The authors extracted RNA and reverse transcribed it into cDNA as the sequencing template. Libraries were prepared by immunoSEQ multiplex PCR; TCRdb keeps only in-frame clonotypes and omits some of them. The sample lists some 170,000 clones, 67% occurring once. The sample consisted of CD8+ T cells sorted from blood, taken at week 0. Receptors were obtained from a human donor with alopecia areata.

This chain connects TRBV30 to TRBJ2-5; no clear D. The CDR3 consists of 11 residues. With 0 bases removed from V and 3 bases from J, the gap between germline ends came to 2 bases. The germline V gene encodes CDR1 GTSNPN and CDR2 SVGIG (reference sequence). CDR3 sequence reads: CAWSVEETQYF. CDR3 coding DNA: TGTGCCTGGAGTGTTGAAGAGACCCAGTACTTC.

This chain links TRBV29-1 with TRBJ2-6; D is possibly TRBD1 or TRBD2 (6 bases each). This CDR3 has 13 residues. The germline V gene encodes CDR1 SQVTM and CDR2 ANQGSEA. The CDR3 here is CGTPGEEANVLTF. CDR3 coding DNA: TGCGGCACTCCAGGGGAGGAGGCCAACGTCCTGACTTTC.

The chain couples TRBV6-4 to TRBJ1-6; no clear D. Trimming took 0 bases from V and 9 from J, leaving 6 bases between them. This CDR3 has 13 amino acids. Germline assignment: CDR1 MRHNA and CDR2 SNTAGT. For the CDR3, the DNA is TGTGCCAGCAGTGACTCGAAGGGTTCACCCCTCCACTTT. Its translation is CASSDSKGSPLHF.

This rearrangement joins TRBV4-2 to TRBJ1-2, with D perhaps TRBD1 (5 bases). This CDR3 is 17 amino acids long. Germline CDR1 and CDR2: LGHNA and YNFKEQ. Trimming shortened V by 4 bases and J by 4 bases, and 22 bases separated the two germline ends. The CDR3 spells CASSPGARGIRAYGYTF. CDR3 DNA sequence: TGTGCCAGCAGCCCGGGAGCAAGGGGAATCCGCGCCTATGGCTACACCTTC.

J is TRBJ1-2 and V is TRBV7-6; 9 bases are shared with TRBD1. CDR3 size: 13 residues. After removal of 5 bases from V and 8 bases from J, the junction contained 6 bases not matched to a gene. The germline V gene encodes CDR1 SGHVS and CDR2 FNYEAQ. CDR3 nucleotide sequence: TGTGCCAGCAGCCTCGGGACAGGGCAAGGCTACACCTTC. This codes for CASSLGTGQGYTF. Complete variable domain (other parts from reference TRBV7-6 and TRBJ1-2): GAGVSQSPRYKVTKRGQDVALRCDPISGHVSLYWYRQALGQGPEFLTYFNYEAQQDKSGLPNDRFSAERPEGSISTLTIQRTEQRDSAMYRCASSLGTGQGYTFGSGTRLTVV.

The chain links TRBV2 to TRBJ2-1; D is possibly TRBD1 or TRBD2 (5 bases each). The CDR3 has 14 amino acids. V lost 6 bases to trimming and J lost 2 bases, with 11 bases between them. Germline assignment: CDR1 SNHLY and CDR2 FYNNEI. CDR3 sequence reads: CASRGTDTYNEQFF. In DNA form, the CDR3 reads TGTGCCAGCAGAGGGACCGACACCTACAATGAGCAGTTCTTC.

This clone has a handful of counts. The rearrangement uses TRBV7-2 and TRBJ2-3, with 10 bases matching TRBD2. The length of the CDR3 is 17 residues. Germline V CDR1 and CDR2: SGHTA, FQGNSA. V was clipped by 1 base and J by 2 bases; unmatched bases: 6. The CDR3 loop is CASSLGSGGTTTDTQYF. CDR3 DNA sequence: TGTGCCAGCAGCTTAGGTAGCGGGGGGACAACCACAGATACGCAGTATTTT. The full variable domain, rest sourced from reference TRBV7-2 and TRBJ2-3, is GAGVSQSPSNKVTEKGKDVELRCDPISGHTALYWYRQSLGQGLEFLIYFQGNSAPDKSGLPSDRFSAERTGGSVSTLTIQRTQQEDSAVYLCASSLGSGGTTTDTQYFGPGTRLTVL.

This clone was found once. This chain uses TRBV10-2 with TRBJ1-2; a possible D gene is TRBD1 (5 bases). Germline loops: CDR1 WSHSY, CDR2 SAAADI. The CDR3 covers 17 residues. V shed 2 bases and J shed 4 bases, with 20 bases lying between them. This CDR3 reads CASSEPVSFTGPYGYTF. The CDR3 region has the DNA TGCGCCAGCAGTGAGCCCGTGTCGTTCACAGGACCCTATGGCTACACCTTC.

This clone was seen once. The rearrangement uses TRBV7-8 and TRBJ1-3; 7 bases are shared with TRBD1. With V trimmed by 5 bases and J by 0 bases, 13 bases remained unmatched. The length of the CDR3 is 18 residues. The V gene's germline CDR1 is SGHVS and CDR2 FQNEAQ. The CDR3 is CASSPTGTVDYSGNTIYF. The CDR3 region has the DNA TGTGCCAGCAGCCCGACAGGGACGGTAGACTACTCTGGAAACACCATATATTTT.

As for this clone: Other nucleotide sequences in the sample specify the same CDR3. The chain carries TRBV5-4 and TRBJ2-5; no definite D call. This CDR3 has 11 amino acids. Germline V lookup: CDR1 SGHNT, CDR2 YYREEE (reference sequence). Trimming shortened V by 2 bases and J by 4 bases, and 3 bases separated the two germline ends. In DNA, the CDR3 is TGTGCCAGCAGCTTACGAGAGACCCAGTACTTC. Translating it yields CASSLRETQYF.

This chain links TRBV9 with TRBJ1-1; D unresolved. The V end was cut by 3 bases, the J end by 5 bases, with 11 bases between. Germline V gene lookup returns CDR1 SGDLS and CDR2 YYNGEE. CDR3 length equals 13 residues. The CDR3, as DNA: TGTGCCAGCAGCGGGCCCGTGTTGACTGAAGCTTTCTTT. It specifies CASSGPVLTEAFF.

About this clone itself: Other DNA sequences in this specimen translate into the identical CDR3. V usage is TRBV29-1 and J usage is TRBJ2-2, with D maybe TRBD2 (5 bases). CDR1 is SQVTM, CDR2 ANQGSEA, per germline. The V end lost 7 bases, the J end lost 5 bases, and 8 bases lay between the germline ends. This CDR3 has 11 residues. The CDR3 protein is CSALGTGELFF. In DNA form, the CDR3 reads TGCAGCGCACTAGGGACCGGGGAGCTGTTTTTT.

This clone was recorded a few times. This chain links TRBV13 with TRBJ2-7; D is uncertain. The germline V gene encodes CDR1 PRHDT and CDR2 FYEKMQ (reference sequence). The CDR3 has 14 amino acids. V was clipped by 0 bases and J by 0 bases, with 6 bases between them. In DNA form, the CDR3 reads TGTGCCAGCAGCTTAGGCCGCTACTCCTACGAGCAGTACTTC. Translation: CASSLGRYSYEQYF.

In this sample, this clone turned up once. The chain recombines TRBV4-1 with TRBJ2-7, with 7 bases fitting TRBD1. The length of the CDR3 is 13 residues. V trimming: 6 bases; J trimming: 0 bases; junction bases outside the gene matches: 2. Germline assignment: CDR1 MGHRA and CDR2 YSYEKL. CDR3: CASSPGGSYEQYF. Written as DNA, the CDR3 is TGCGCCAGCAGTCCAGGGGGCTCCTACGAGCAGTACTTC.

The genes are TRBV30 and TRBJ1-4; 8 bases match TRBD1. V shed 2 bases, J shed 6 bases, and the junction held 11 bases outside the gene matches. The CDR3 contains 16 residues. Germline assignment: CDR1 GTSNPN and CDR2 SVGIG (reference sequence). The CDR3 DNA sequence: TGTGCCTGGAGTCCGGACAGGGCGGTCGCCTATGAAAAACTGTTTTTT. Protein sequence: CAWSPDRAVAYEKLFF.